These 8 T cell receptor beta chains came from one sample sequenced in a study of T cell repertoires in cytomegalovirus infection. TCRdb redid the calling of the reads with MiXCR, one entry per CDR3 protein. The sample carries some 400,000 distinct CDR3 sequences, about a sixth recorded once. Sequencing was carried out using PBMCs. The receptors stem from a human donor in good health (CMV status not recorded). Some clones in this sample may be carry-over from other donors' samples.

The rearrangement links TRBV11-3 to TRBJ2-3, with 10 bases that match TRBD2. The CDR3 runs 17 residues. J was trimmed by 2 bases and V by 5 bases; bases with no gene match: 10. CDR1 SGHNT and CDR2 YENEEA come from the germline V gene. CDR3 nucleotides: TGTGCCAGCAGCCTCGGTGGTAGCGGGGGGCCCACAGATACGCAGTATTTT. Its protein is CASSLGGSGGPTDTQYF.

This clonotype has ten or more counts. The chain uses TRBV12-3 or TRBV12-4 and TRBJ2-2, with 8 bases lining up with TRBD2. The CDR3 loop spans 15 amino acids. V lost 11 bases to trimming and J lost 0 bases; unmatched junction nucleotides: 8. The CDR3 protein is CACGISGANTGELFF. CDR3 DNA sequence: TGTGCCTGCGGCATTAGCGGGGCGAACACCGGGGAGCTGTTTTTT.

This clonotype came up a few times. The chain uses TRBV6-2 or TRBV6-3 and TRBJ2-1; 10 bases agree with TRBD2. The V segment lost 6 bases and the J segment 1 base; nucleotides outside the gene matches: 6. The CDR3 totals 16 residues. Germline V lookup: CDR1 MNHEY, CDR2 SVGEGT. CDR3 amino acids: CASRPGTSVSYNEQFF. The CDR3 DNA reads as TGTGCCAGCAGGCCAGGGACTAGCGTATCCTACAATGAGCAGTTCTTC.

The table lists this clonotype with many counts. This rearrangement joins TRBV19 to TRBJ1-1; TRBD1 aligns across 7 bases. Germline CDR1 and CDR2: LNHDA and SQIVND (reference sequence). V shed 5 bases and J 2 bases; nucleotides not matched to a gene: 5. There are 14 residues in the CDR3. CDR3 region: CASSAQGGNTEAFF. In DNA, the CDR3 is TGTGCCAGTAGTGCCCAGGGGGGAAACACTGAAGCTTTCTTT.

This clonotype was picked up many times. This chain joins TRBV7-8 and TRBJ2-3; TRBD2 aligns across 10 bases. The CDR3 is 16 amino acids. V lost 5 bases and J lost 6; bases outside the gene matches: 11. Germline-derived CDR1 and CDR2 are SGHVS and FQNEAQ. The CDR3 bases are TGTGCCAGCAGCCCAGATAGAGCGGGAGGGTCCGATACGCAGTATTTT. Its translation: CASSPDRAGGSDTQYF.

This clonotype has ten or more counts. This chain links TRBV28 with TRBJ1-5, with a tentative D call TRBD1 (5 bases). From germline, CDR1 is MDHEN and CDR2 SYDVKM. V shed 6 bases and J shed 16 bases, with 13 bases lying between them. CDR3 size: 10 residues. CDR3 sequence (DNA): TGTGCCAGCAGCCGACAGCATCCCCATTTT. It codes for CASSRQHPHF. The full variable domain, its missing parts supplied by reference TRBV28 and TRBJ1-5, is DVKVTQSSRYLVKRTGEKVFLECVQDMDHENMFWYRQDPGLGLRLIYFSYDVKMKEKGDIPEGYSVSREKKERFSLILESASTNQTSMYLCASSRQHPHFGDGTRLSIL.

CDR3 residues: CASSRRVPSGNTIYF. The CDR3 DNA reads as TGTGCCAGCAGCCGCAGGGTACCATCTGGAAACACCATATATTTT. The V call is TRBV7-4, the J call TRBJ1-3; D possibly corresponds to TRBD1 (5 bases). From germline, CDR1 is SGHVT and CDR2 SQSDAQ. Trimming shortened V by 5 bases and J by 1 base, and 12 bases separated the two germline ends. The CDR3 sequence is 15 residues long. Using reference TRBV7-4 and TRBJ1-3 for the parts outside the CDR3, the full variable domain is GAGVSQSPRYKVAKRGRDVALRCDSISGHVTLYWYRQTLGQGSEVLTYSQSDAQRDKSGRPSGRFSAERPERSVSTLKIQRTEQGDSAVYLCASSRRVPSGNTIYFGEGSWLTVV.

This clonotype was observed many times. This chain joins TRBV28 and TRBJ2-3; TRBD2 might be the D (5 bases). The CDR3 contains 15 residues. V shed 5 bases and J shed 4 bases, with 16 bases lying between them. Germline values: CDR1 MDHEN, CDR2 SYDVKM. The CDR3 reads CASSPPRAQADTQYF. DNA for the CDR3: TGTGCCAGCAGTCCGCCGCGGGCCCAAGCAGATACGCAGTATTTT. The whole variable domain, remainder taken from reference TRBV28 and TRBJ2-3, is DVKVTQSSRYLVKRTGEKVFLECVQDMDHENMFWYRQDPGLGLRLIYFSYDVKMKEKGDIPEGYSVSREKKERFSLILESASTNQTSMYLCASSPPRAQADTQYFGPGTRLTVL.